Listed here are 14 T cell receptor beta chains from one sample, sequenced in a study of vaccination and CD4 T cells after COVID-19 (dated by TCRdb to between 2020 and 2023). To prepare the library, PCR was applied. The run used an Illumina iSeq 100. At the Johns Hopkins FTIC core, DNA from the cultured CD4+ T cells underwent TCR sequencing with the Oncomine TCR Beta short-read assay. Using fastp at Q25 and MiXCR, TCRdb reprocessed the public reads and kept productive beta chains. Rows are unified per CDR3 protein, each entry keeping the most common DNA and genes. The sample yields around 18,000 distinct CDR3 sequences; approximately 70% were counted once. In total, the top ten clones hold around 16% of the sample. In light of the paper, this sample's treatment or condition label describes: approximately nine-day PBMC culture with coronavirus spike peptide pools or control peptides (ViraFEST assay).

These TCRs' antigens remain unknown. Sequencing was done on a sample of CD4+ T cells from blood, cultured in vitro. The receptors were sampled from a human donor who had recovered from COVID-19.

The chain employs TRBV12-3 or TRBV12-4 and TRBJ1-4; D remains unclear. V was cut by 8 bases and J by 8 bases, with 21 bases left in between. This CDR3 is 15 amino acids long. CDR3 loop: CASGFGVQKGEKLFF. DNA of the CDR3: TGTGCCAGCGGGTTCGGGGTCCAGAAAGGGGAAAAACTGTTTTTT.

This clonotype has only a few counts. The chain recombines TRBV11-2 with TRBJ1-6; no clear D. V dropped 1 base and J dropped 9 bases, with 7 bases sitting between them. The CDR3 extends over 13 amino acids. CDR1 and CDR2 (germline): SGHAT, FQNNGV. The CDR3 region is CASSLANVSPLHF. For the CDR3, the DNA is TGTGCCAGCAGCTTAGCCAACGTTTCACCCCTCCACTTT.

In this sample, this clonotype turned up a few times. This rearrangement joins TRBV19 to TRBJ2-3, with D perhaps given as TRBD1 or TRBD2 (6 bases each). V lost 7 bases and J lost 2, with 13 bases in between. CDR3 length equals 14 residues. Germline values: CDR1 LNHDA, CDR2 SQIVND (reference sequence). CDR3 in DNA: TGTGCCAGTACCTCCTCGGGGGCCACAGATACGCAGTATTTT. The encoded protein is CASTSSGATDTQYF.

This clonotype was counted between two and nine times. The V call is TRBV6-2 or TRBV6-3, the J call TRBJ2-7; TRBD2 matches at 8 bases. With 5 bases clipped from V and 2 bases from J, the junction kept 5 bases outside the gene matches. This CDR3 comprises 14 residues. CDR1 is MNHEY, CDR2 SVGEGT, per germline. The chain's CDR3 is CASSLRGGPYEQYF. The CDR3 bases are TGTGCCAGCAGTCTCCGGGGGGGACCCTACGAGCAGTACTTC.

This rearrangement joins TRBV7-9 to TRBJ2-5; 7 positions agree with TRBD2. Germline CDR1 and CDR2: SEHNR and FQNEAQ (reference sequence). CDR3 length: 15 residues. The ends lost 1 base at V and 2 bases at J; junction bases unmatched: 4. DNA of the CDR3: TGTGCCAGCAGCTTAGATGGGGGGGTTCAAGAGACCCAGTACTTC. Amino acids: CASSLDGGVQETQYF.

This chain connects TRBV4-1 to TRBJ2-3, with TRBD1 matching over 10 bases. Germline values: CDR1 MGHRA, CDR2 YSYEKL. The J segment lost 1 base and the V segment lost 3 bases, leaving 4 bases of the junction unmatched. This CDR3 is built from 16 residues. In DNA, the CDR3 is TGCGCCAGCAGCCAGACCGGGACAGGGGGCACAGATACGCAGTATTTT. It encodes CASSQTGTGGTDTQYF.

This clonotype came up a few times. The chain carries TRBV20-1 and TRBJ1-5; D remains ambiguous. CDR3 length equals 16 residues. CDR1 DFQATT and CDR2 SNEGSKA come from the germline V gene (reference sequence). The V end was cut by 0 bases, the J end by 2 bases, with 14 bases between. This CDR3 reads CSARDPRGSRNQPQHF. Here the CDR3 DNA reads TGCAGTGCTAGAGATCCCCGAGGGTCCCGCAATCAGCCCCAGCATTTT.

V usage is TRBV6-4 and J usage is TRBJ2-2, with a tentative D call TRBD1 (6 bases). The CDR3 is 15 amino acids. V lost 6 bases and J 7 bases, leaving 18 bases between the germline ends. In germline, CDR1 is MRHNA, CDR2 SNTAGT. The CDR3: CASSEKQGIHGELFF. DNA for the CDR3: TGTGCCAGCAGCGAGAAACAGGGCATACACGGGGAGCTGTTTTTT.

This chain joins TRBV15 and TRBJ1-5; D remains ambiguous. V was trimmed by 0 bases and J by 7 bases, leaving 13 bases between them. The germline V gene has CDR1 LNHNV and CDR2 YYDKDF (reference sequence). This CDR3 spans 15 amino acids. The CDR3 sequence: CATSRDLGGSQPQHF. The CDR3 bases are TGTGCCACCAGCAGAGATCTTGGAGGAAGCCAGCCCCAGCATTTT.

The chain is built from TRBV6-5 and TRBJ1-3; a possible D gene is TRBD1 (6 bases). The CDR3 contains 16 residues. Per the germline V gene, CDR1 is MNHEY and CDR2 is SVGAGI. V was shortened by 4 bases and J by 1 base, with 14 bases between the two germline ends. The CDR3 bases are TGTGCCAGCAGTTCCCCTGGACAGCCTTCTGGAAACACCATATATTTT. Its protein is CASSSPGQPSGNTIYF.

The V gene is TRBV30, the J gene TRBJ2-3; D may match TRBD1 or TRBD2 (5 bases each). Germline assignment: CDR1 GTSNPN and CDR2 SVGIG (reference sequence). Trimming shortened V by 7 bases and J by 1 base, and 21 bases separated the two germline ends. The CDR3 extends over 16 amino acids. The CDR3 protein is CAFARGASGGTDTQYF. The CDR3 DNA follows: TGTGCCTTTGCCCGAGGGGCCTCGGGTGGCACAGATACGCAGTATTTT.

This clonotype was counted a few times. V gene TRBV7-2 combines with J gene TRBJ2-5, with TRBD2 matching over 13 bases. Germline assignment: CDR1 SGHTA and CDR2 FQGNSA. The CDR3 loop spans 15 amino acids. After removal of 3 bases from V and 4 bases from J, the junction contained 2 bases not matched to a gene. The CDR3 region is CASSFRLAGGETQYF. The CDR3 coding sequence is TGTGCCAGCAGCTTCCGACTAGCGGGGGGAGAGACCCAGTACTTC. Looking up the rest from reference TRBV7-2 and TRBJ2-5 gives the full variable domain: GAGVSQSPSNKVTEKGKDVELRCDPISGHTALYWYRQSLGQGLEFLIYFQGNSAPDKSGLPSDRFSAERTGGSVSTLTIQRTQQEDSAVYLCASSFRLAGGETQYFGPGTRLLVL.

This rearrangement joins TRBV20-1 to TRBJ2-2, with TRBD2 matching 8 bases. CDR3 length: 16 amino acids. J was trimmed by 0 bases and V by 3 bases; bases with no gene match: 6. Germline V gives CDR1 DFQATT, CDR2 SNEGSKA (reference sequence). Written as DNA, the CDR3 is TGCAGTGCTAGGGAAGCGGGGGATTCGAACACCGGGGAGCTGTTTTTT. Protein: CSAREAGDSNTGELFF.

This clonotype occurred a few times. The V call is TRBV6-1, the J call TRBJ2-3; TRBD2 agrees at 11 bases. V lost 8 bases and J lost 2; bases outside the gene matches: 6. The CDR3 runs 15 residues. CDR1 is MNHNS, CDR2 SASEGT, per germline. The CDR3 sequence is CASLLAGVTTDTQYF. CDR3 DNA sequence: TGTGCCAGCCTACTAGCGGGAGTGACCACAGATACGCAGTATTTT.